Sequencing of this T cell receptor beta chain was carried out in a study of blood T cell repertoires in COVID-19. For the study at large: Sites across the United States, Italy and Spain contributed samples from acute and convalescent COVID-19. Nucleic acid was either cDNA or gDNA, and it came from T cells, B-cell-depleted T cells, or PBMCs.

CDR1 and CDR2 (germline): MNHNS, SASEGT. V lost 5 bases to trimming and J lost 5 bases; unmatched junction nucleotides: 11. This CDR3 spans 15 amino acids. Clones were sequenced by immunoSEQ multiplex PCR, and TCRdb holds only the in-frame ones, with some missing. The sample carries approximately 270,000 clones, about nine tenths recorded once. Sequenced material: peripheral blood. V and J are TRBV6-1 and TRBJ2-7, with 8 bases matching TRBD2. This sequence originates from a man aged 45-65 years with acute or convalescent COVID-19. CDR3 DNA sequence: TGTGCCAGCAGTTCCTGGGGACTAGAAGGGAACGAGCAGTACTTC. Amino acid sequence: CASSSWGLEGNEQYF.